The 8 T cell receptor beta chains below come from one sample, sequenced in a study of blood T cell repertoires in COVID-19. Assay used: immunoSEQ multiplex PCR; TCRdb lists only in-frame clones, some missing. The sample yields 250,000 to 300,000 clones, 84% seen once. Sequenced material: PBMCs or T cells enriched from blood (not recorded which). The receptors were gathered from a man aged 50 to 59 who had recovered from COVID-19.

The chain uses TRBV6-2 or TRBV6-3 and TRBJ2-1, with 12 bases identical to TRBD2. Germline V gene sequence: CDR1 MNHEY, CDR2 SVGEGT. The CDR3 is 18 residues long. V was clipped by 7 bases and J by 2 bases; unmatched bases: 12. The CDR3 nucleotides read TGTGCCAGCACCCCCGGCGCTAGCGGGAGGGCCGCCTACAATGAGCAGTTCTTC. Protein: CASTPGASGRAAYNEQFF.

V usage is TRBV27 and J usage is TRBJ2-1; possibly TRBD1 for D (6 bases). CDR3 length: 14 amino acids. The germline V gene encodes CDR1 MNHEY and CDR2 SMNVEV (reference sequence). Trimming took off 10 bases at V and 3 bases at J, with 16 bases between the two ends. The DNA for the CDR3 is TGTGCCACGTTAGGGGGATGGGGCTACAATGAGCAGTTCTTC. Translating gives CATLGGWGYNEQFF.

The V gene is TRBV30, the J gene TRBJ2-5; D unresolved. The CDR3 is 11 amino acids. Germline V gives CDR1 GTSNPN, CDR2 SVGIG (reference sequence). The V and J ends lost 0 bases and 5 bases respectively, with 4 bases between them. The CDR3 DNA sequence: TGTGCCTGGAGTGTTCCGGAGACCCAGTACTTC. Amino acids: CAWSVPETQYF.

The rearrangement joins TRBV18 to TRBJ2-7; 7 nucleotides match TRBD1. The CDR3 has 14 residues. Germline V gives CDR1 KGHSH, CDR2 LQKENI. The J segment lost 0 bases and the V segment lost 3 bases, leaving 2 bases of the junction unmatched. The CDR3 sequence: CASSPRGTSYEQYF. CDR3 sequence (DNA): TGTGCCAGCTCACCCAGGGGGACCTCCTACGAGCAGTACTTC.

The chain uses TRBV9 and TRBJ1-3; D is perhaps TRBD1 (5 bases). The CDR3 loop spans 16 amino acids. Per germline, CDR1 SGDLS and CDR2 YYNGEE. V dropped 6 bases and J dropped 0 bases, with 16 bases sitting between them. The CDR3 loop reads CASTSGRGYSGNTIYF. The CDR3 nucleotides read TGTGCCAGCACCAGCGGGCGGGGGTACTCTGGAAACACCATATATTTT.

The chain is built from TRBV5-1 and TRBJ2-5, with TRBD2 matching over 7 bases. This CDR3 region has 14 residues. The J segment lost 2 bases and the V segment lost 4 bases, leaving 5 bases of the junction unmatched. Germline V gene data show CDR1 as SGHRS and CDR2 as YFSETQ. Written as DNA, the CDR3 is TGCGCCAGCAGCCCCGGGACTACTCAAGAGACCCAGTACTTC. Protein product: CASSPGTTQETQYF.

V is TRBV4-1 and J is TRBJ1-2, with 11 bases fitting TRBD1. With V trimmed by 4 bases and J by 4 bases, 5 bases remained unmatched. The germline V gene encodes CDR1 MGHRA and CDR2 YSYEKL. The CDR3 totals 15 residues. The CDR3 bases are TGCGCCAGCAGCCCGGAGGGACAGGGGGGCTATGGCTACACCTTC. The encoded protein is CASSPEGQGGYGYTF.

This clone has a single count. The chain employs TRBV9 and TRBJ2-5, with 13 bases matching TRBD2. This CDR3 is 16 amino acids long. Germline values: CDR1 SGDLS, CDR2 YYNGEE. The V and J ends lost 4 bases and 7 bases, in that order; junction bases with no gene match: 10. The CDR3 protein is CASSPRLAGGPGTQYF. The DNA for the CDR3 is TGTGCCAGCAGCCCCCGACTAGCGGGGGGCCCGGGGACCCAGTACTTC.